The clone carrying this T cell receptor beta chain occurred many times. What it recognizes is unknown. Attached unique molecular identifiers marked individual cDNA molecules. MiXCR, applied by TCRdb to the 5' RACE reads, yields one record per CDR3 protein. Altogether approximately 29,000 distinct CDR3 sequences are present, around 5.4% being singletons, with the ten largest covering about 5.2%. The data are from a study of early T cells in non-severe SARS-CoV-2 infection. About the study: Sequencing of unsorted whole blood was done on bulk RNA, leaving chains unpaired. Study outcomes and limitations: The study's VDJdb matching favored anti-spike CD8 responses and missed private and CD4 specificities.

The germline CDR1 and CDR2 sequences are DFQATT and SNEGSKA (reference sequence). The ends were cut back, 4 bases at V and 8 bases at J, with 15 bases in the middle. This CDR3 is built from 13 residues. The receptor comes from an adult who was a healthcare worker with PCR-confirmed SARS-CoV-2 infection or an uninfected control (not recorded which). J is TRBJ2-1 and V is TRBV20-1, with no clear D. Sequences were obtained from whole blood. The CDR3 nucleotides are TGCAGTGCTATACGAGAGGTCGGCGATGAGCAGTTCTTC. It is translated as CSAIREVGDEQFF.